This T cell receptor beta chain originates from a study of T cell responses to AZD1222 COVID-19 vaccine. Measured with immunoSEQ multiplex PCR; TCRdb has only the in-frame clones, and not every one. The profile shows roughly 120,000 clones, about 86% of them singletons. Germline CDR1 and CDR2: LGHNA and YSLEER. Trimming removed 3 bases at V and 9 bases at J, with 15 bases between. The CDR3 contains 15 residues. Turning to this clone: The antigen is unknown.

Study-wide findings and caveats: Spike-specific TCR breadth and depth both grew after two AZD1222 doses. Donor demographics were predominantly white British with a female majority; clonal diversity may be underestimated.

The gene calls are TRBV4-3 and TRBJ1-6; a possible D gene is TRBD1 (6 bases). The input for sequencing was peripheral blood, taken 28 days after the second AZD1222 dose. The sequence came from an adult who received the AZD1222 COVID-19 vaccine. The CDR3 region has the DNA TGCGCCAGCAGCCAGGGGGCAGGGCACGGTTCACCCCTCCACTTT. Translating gives CASSQGAGHGSPLHF.